These 21 T cell receptor beta chains originate from one sample sequenced in a study of human T cells and chemical hapten exposure. Time point in this sample: patch test 1, 2 weeks after DPC sensitization. As to treatment: therapeutic diphenylcyclopropenone sensitization with weekly scalp DPC. TCRdb re-called the RACE reads with MiXCR, one entry per CDR3 protein. The profile covers 150,000 to 200,000 distinct CDR3 sequences, with 13% to 15% appearing a single time and about 1.7% taken by the ten largest. This specimen was whole blood, taken in connection with sensitization to the hapten diphenylcyclopropenone (DPC). The receptors shown here come from a woman in her 30s with alopecia areata. Some clones in this sample may be carry-over from other donors' samples.

The table lists this clonotype with a few counts. CDR3 nucleotide sequence: TGCAGTGCGTTGGACAGAGGAAACACCATATATTTT. Translating gives CSALDRGNTIYF. The genes are TRBV20-1 and TRBJ1-3, with D maybe TRBD1 (6 bases). The ends were cut back, 6 bases at V and 4 bases at J, with 10 bases in the middle. Per the germline V gene, CDR1 is DFQATT and CDR2 is SNEGSKA (reference sequence). The CDR3 is 12 amino acids.

This clonotype was seen more than once but under ten times. V is TRBV28 and J is TRBJ2-7; maybe TRBD1 (7 bases). Germline lookup yields CDR1 MDHEN and CDR2 SYDVKM. V was trimmed by 7 bases and J by 1 base, leaving 14 bases between them. The CDR3 covers 14 residues. The DNA for the CDR3 is TGTGCCAGCATGGGGCAGGGGGGATCCTACGAGCAGTACTTC. Its protein is CASMGQGGSYEQYF.

The genes are TRBV12-5 and TRBJ2-5, with a possible D match to TRBD2 (6 bases). The CDR3 is 13 amino acids. Germline CDR1 reads LGHNT; CDR2 reads FRNRAP. V lost 5 bases to trimming and J lost 7 bases, with 14 bases between them. The CDR3: CASGPGTAGTQYF. CDR3 DNA sequence: TGTGCTAGTGGTCCGGGGACTGCGGGGACCCAGTACTTC.

The rearrangement joins TRBV29-1 to TRBJ2-1; no clear D gene. Germline V gene data show CDR1 as SQVTM and CDR2 as ANQGSEA. CDR3 length: 10 amino acids. Trimming removed 6 bases at V and 8 bases at J, with 8 bases between. For the CDR3, the DNA is TGCAGCGTCGGCACAGATGAGCAGTTCTTC. Translation gives CSVGTDEQFF.

This sequence joins TRBV4-3 and TRBJ2-7; TRBD2 agrees at 11 bases. Looked up from germline, CDR1 is LGHNA and CDR2 is YSLEER. J lost 6 bases, V lost 1 base, and 5 bases had no gene match. This CDR3 has 15 residues. The CDR3 coding sequence is TGCGCCAGCAGCCAAGTGATAGCGGGGGGGTCCGAGCAGTACTTC. Its translation: CASSQVIAGGSEQYF.

In this sample, this clonotype turned up a few times. This chain joins TRBV10-3 and TRBJ1-2; TRBD1 might be the D (5 bases). V lost 10 bases and J 2 bases, leaving 11 bases between the germline ends. Germline V lookup: CDR1 ENHRY, CDR2 SYGVKD. This CDR3 spans 12 amino acids. The CDR3 region is CATQGENYGYTF. The CDR3 coding sequence is TGTGCCACGCAGGGTGAGAACTATGGCTACACCTTC.

This clonotype was observed a few times. This rearrangement joins TRBV5-1 to TRBJ2-1; 7 bases map to TRBD1. The CDR3 sequence is 15 residues long. Trimming took 2 bases from V and 4 from J; bases not matched to a gene: 6. Germline CDR1 and CDR2: SGHRS and YFSETQ. The CDR3: CASSFVPGQYNEQFF. CDR3 bases: TGCGCCAGCAGCTTCGTGCCGGGACAGTACAATGAGCAGTTCTTC. Based on the CDR3 plus reference TRBV5-1 and TRBJ2-1, the full variable domain is KAGVTQTPRYLIKTRGQQVTLSCSPISGHRSVSWYQQTPGQGLQFLFEYFSETQRNKGNFPGRFSGRQFSNSRSEMNVSTLELGDSALYLCASSFVPGQYNEQFFGPGTRLTVL.

The chain uses TRBV12-3 or TRBV12-4 and TRBJ2-7; D remains unclear. The CDR3 is 15 residues long. V lost 2 bases to trimming and J lost 1 base, with 12 bases between them. The CDR3 protein is CASSLQVVGSYEQYF. In DNA form, the CDR3 reads TGTGCCAGCAGTTTACAGGTGGTCGGGTCCTACGAGCAGTACTTC.

This clonotype showed up just once. DNA of the CDR3: TGCAGCGGGCACGGGGGGCCTCTCTACAATGAGCAGTTCTTC. It yields the protein CSGHGGPLYNEQFF. The chain joins TRBV29-1 to TRBJ2-1, with D possibly being TRBD2 (7 bases). Germline V gene sequence: CDR1 SQVTM, CDR2 ANQGSEA. The V and J ends lost 7 bases and 3 bases respectively, with 16 bases between them. This CDR3 has 14 residues.

The sample holds a few counts of this clonotype. The CDR3 DNA reads as TGTGCCAGCAGGGGGGCAATGGACACCGGGGAGCTGTTTTTT. Protein: CASRGAMDTGELFF. V and J are TRBV6-1 and TRBJ2-2; weak D call: TRBD1 (6 bases). Trimming took 6 bases from V and 3 from J, leaving 11 bases between them. The germline V gene encodes CDR1 MNHNS and CDR2 SASEGT. This CDR3 comprises 14 residues.

The rearrangement links TRBV20-1 to TRBJ2-7; 7 bases match TRBD2. Germline trimming cut 0 bases from V and 1 base from J; bases unmatched to any gene: 9. The germline V gene encodes CDR1 DFQATT and CDR2 SNEGSKA (reference sequence). The CDR3 length is 16 residues. The CDR3 spells CSARDPVAGGSYEQYF. The CDR3 coding sequence is TGCAGTGCTAGAGATCCGGTAGCGGGTGGATCCTACGAGCAGTACTTC.

This clonotype was counted a few times. The J gene is TRBJ2-3, the V gene TRBV4-3; the D gene could be TRBD1 or TRBD2 (5 bases each). From germline, CDR1 is LGHNA and CDR2 YSLEER. V shed 1 base and J shed 0 bases, with 14 bases lying between them. The CDR3 has 17 residues. The CDR3 nucleotides read TGCGCCAGCAGCCAAGGGCCACCGGGACCGAGCACAGATACGCAGTATTTT. Amino acids: CASSQGPPGPSTDTQYF.

The chain has TRBV1 and TRBJ1-2. TRBV1 is deemed a pseudogene. The CDR3 spans 14 residues. The CDR3 nucleotides are TGCACCAGCAGCCCACCGACCGCCAACTATGGCTACACCTTC. As protein: CTSSPPTANYGYTF.

There are a few counts of this clonotype. The V call is TRBV4-2, the J call TRBJ2-5; tentatively, D is TRBD2 (6 bases). The V end lost 3 bases, the J end lost 1 base, and 15 bases lay between the germline ends. The CDR3 loop spans 16 amino acids. CDR1 LGHNA and CDR2 YNFKEQ come from the germline V gene. The CDR3, as DNA: TGTGCCAGCAGCCATTTTTCCCCGGGACTCCAAGAGACCCAGTACTTC. Its translation: CASSHFSPGLQETQYF.

This clonotype was recorded a few times. The CDR3 sequence: CASSFQGEQYF. The CDR3 nucleotides are TGCGCCAGCAGCTTCCAGGGCGAGCAGTACTTC. The chain combines TRBV5-1 with TRBJ2-7; D possibly corresponds to TRBD1 (5 bases). Germline V gives CDR1 SGHRS, CDR2 YFSETQ. Trimming left V 2 bases short and J 6 bases short, with 6 bases between. The CDR3 loop spans 11 amino acids.

In this sample, this clonotype turned up a few times. The rearrangement joins TRBV11-2 to TRBJ1-1, with D perhaps TRBD1 (6 bases). CDR3 length: 14 residues. V was pared by 3 bases and J by 4 bases, with 12 bases between. Germline CDR1 reads SGHAT; CDR2 reads FQNNGV. CDR3 in DNA: TGTGCCAGCAGCTTGTCACAGGGAGGCACTGAAGCTTTCTTT. It translates to CASSLSQGGTEAFF.

This clonotype was detected only a few times. This rearrangement joins TRBV12-3 or TRBV12-4 to TRBJ2-4; a possible D gene is TRBD1 (6 bases). Trimming pared 3 bases from V and 8 bases from J, leaving 14 bases between. The CDR3 has 14 residues. CDR3 residues: CASSLGAEVDIQYF. The DNA for the CDR3 is TGTGCCAGCAGTTTGGGGGCGGAGGTGGACATTCAGTACTTC.

The table lists this clonotype with a few counts. The chain joins TRBV7-2 to TRBJ1-2, with 8 bases aligning to TRBD1. Per the germline V gene, CDR1 is SGHTA and CDR2 is FQGNSA. Trimming removed 1 base from V and 8 bases from J; junction bases left unmatched: 6. This CDR3 contains 14 residues. Here the CDR3 DNA reads TGTGCCAGCAGCTTAGACGGGACAGGAGCGGGCTACACCTTC. As protein: CASSLDGTGAGYTF.

This clonotype was seen at least ten times. This chain joins TRBV6-2 or TRBV6-3 and TRBJ1-5, with D uncertain. Per the germline V gene, CDR1 is MNHEY and CDR2 is SVGEGT. V lost 6 bases to trimming and J lost 6 bases, with 9 bases between them. The CDR3 extends over 12 amino acids. The CDR3 protein is CASSRTGQPQHF. DNA for the CDR3: TGTGCCAGCAGCCGAACGGGTCAGCCCCAGCATTTT.

This clonotype appeared a few times. CDR3 in amino acids: CASSPLVDRAYGYTF. DNA for the CDR3: TGTGCCAGCAGCCCTTTGGTAGACAGGGCCTATGGCTACACCTTC. V is TRBV3-1 and J is TRBJ1-2, with 7 bases aligning to TRBD1. This CDR3 is 15 amino acids long. V shed 4 bases, J shed 4 bases, and the junction held 9 bases outside the gene matches. Germline-derived CDR1 and CDR2 are LGHDT and YNNKEL (reference sequence).

This clonotype has more than one count but fewer than ten. The chain has TRBV18 and TRBJ2-4; D not resolved. Trimming took off 1 base at V and 0 bases at J, with 1 base between the two ends. CDR1 and CDR2 from the germline V gene are KGHSH and LQKENI. This CDR3 comprises 13 residues. The CDR3 is CASSPQAKNIQYF. The CDR3, as DNA: TGTGCCAGCTCACCACAAGCCAAAAACATTCAGTACTTC.